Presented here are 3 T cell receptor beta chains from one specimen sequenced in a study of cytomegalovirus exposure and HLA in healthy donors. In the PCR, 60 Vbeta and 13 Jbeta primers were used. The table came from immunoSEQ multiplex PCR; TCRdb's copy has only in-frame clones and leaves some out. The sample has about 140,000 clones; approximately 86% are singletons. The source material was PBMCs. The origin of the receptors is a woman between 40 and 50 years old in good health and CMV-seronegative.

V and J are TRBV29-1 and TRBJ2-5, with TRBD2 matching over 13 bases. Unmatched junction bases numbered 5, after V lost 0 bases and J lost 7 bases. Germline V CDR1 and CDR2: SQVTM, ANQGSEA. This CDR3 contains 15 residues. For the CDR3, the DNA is TGCAGCGTTGAAGAAGGGACTAGCGGGATTGGGACCCAGTACTTC. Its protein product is CSVEEGTSGIGTQYF.

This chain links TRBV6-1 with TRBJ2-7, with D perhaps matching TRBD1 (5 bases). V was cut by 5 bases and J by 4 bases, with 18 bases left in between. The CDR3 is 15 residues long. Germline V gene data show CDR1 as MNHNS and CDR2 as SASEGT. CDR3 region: CASSSTSGAEYEQYF. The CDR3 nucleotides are TGTGCCAGCAGTTCGACCAGTGGGGCAGAATACGAGCAGTACTTC.

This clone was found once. This chain's CDR3 is CASSLTNLRGWFF. CDR3 DNA sequence: TGTGCCAGCAGCTTAACGAACCTCAGGGGTTGGTTCTTC. The V gene is TRBV7-8, the J gene TRBJ2-1; possibly TRBD1 for D (6 bases). The V and J ends lost 2 bases and 15 bases respectively, with 17 bases between them. Germline V gives CDR1 SGHVS, CDR2 FQNEAQ. The CDR3 is 13 amino acids.